This T cell receptor beta chain was identified in a study of cytomegalovirus exposure and HLA in healthy donors. Trimming stripped 4 bases from V and 10 bases from J, with 21 bases between. Per germline, CDR1 SGDLS and CDR2 YYNGEE. The CDR3 runs to 15 residues. The donors were part of the validation cohort, which consisted of over a hundred subjects and was separate from the first cohort of hundreds of subjects. Here immunoSEQ multiplex PCR was the method, and the copy in TCRdb shows in-frame clones only, minus some. The table includes 200,000 to 250,000 clones, approximately 83% detected once. The sequenced sample was PBMCs. J is TRBJ1-5 and V is TRBV9, with a tentative D call TRBD1 (6 bases). The source of this sequence is a young woman in good health and CMV-seropositive. The CDR3 DNA follows: TGTGCCAGCAGCCCCGAACCGGGACAAAAAAACCCCCAGCATTTT. This sequence encodes CASSPEPGQKNPQHF. The full variable domain, completed using reference TRBV9 and TRBJ1-5, is DSGVTQTPKHLITATGQRVTLRCSPRSGDLSVYWYQQSLDQGLQFLIQYYNGEERAKGNILERFSAQQFPDLHSELNLSSLELGDSALYFCASSPEPGQKNPQHFGDGTRLSIL.